This record covers a single TCR beta chain. Antigen unknown. The data derive from a study of T-cell reconstitution after alpha-beta-depleted transplantation in children. Preparation of the TCRbeta library was carried out with unique molecular identifiers. TCRdb re-analysed the PCR reads in MiXCR, keeping a single row per CDR3 protein. The data hold about 980,000 distinct CDR3 sequences, with about 26% observed a single time. The V end lost 5 bases, the J end lost 7 bases, and 18 bases lay between the germline ends. In germline, CDR1 is SGHRS, CDR2 YFSETQ. The CDR3 is made up of 14 amino acids. Regarding the study as a whole: Surviving recipient T cells and thymic progenitors underlay high day-60 TCRbeta diversity in some patients.

The rearrangement uses TRBV5-1 and TRBJ1-2, with D possibly being TRBD1 (6 bases). The sequenced sample was PBMCs, mostly from graft donor cells, obtained 360 days after TCRalphabeta/CD19-depleted stem cell transplant. This sequence originates from a boy under three years old who had a stem cell transplant for SCID, so the T cells may come from the graft donor. The CDR3: CASSPGRGSTGYTF. CDR3 nucleotide sequence: TGCGCCAGCAGTCCCGGCAGGGGCTCTACTGGCTACACCTTC. Looking up the rest from reference TRBV5-1 and TRBJ1-2 gives the full variable domain: KAGVTQTPRYLIKTRGQQVTLSCSPISGHRSVSWYQQTPGQGLQFLFEYFSETQRNKGNFPGRFSGRQFSNSRSEMNVSTLELGDSALYLCASSPGRGSTGYTFGSGTRLTVV.